Listed below are T cell receptor beta chains from one sample, sequenced in a study of high-grade serous ovarian cancer treatment subgroups. The assay was immunoSEQ multiplex PCR, and TCRdb's table has in-frame clones only and misses some. In the table there are roughly 4,000 clones, around 82% of which are singletons. Sequencing was carried out using tumor tissue. The receptor set was obtained from a human donor with high-grade serous ovarian cancer. Both conserved end residues are part of each CDR3. A D gene is named only where the DNA matches it firmly. A row's size may be missing; if present it is once, few, many or a size class.

>NA|NA|TRBV7-9|TRBJ2-3
TGTGCCAGCAGCTTTCGGAGCACTAGCACAGATACGCAGTATTTT
CASSFRSTSTDTQYF
>once|NA|TRBV9|TRBJ2-2
TGTGCCAGCAGCATTCGGGACCGATCGAACACCGGGGAGCTGTTTTTT
CASSIRDRSNTGELFF
>NA|NA|TRBV9|TRBJ1-1
TGTGCCAGCAGCGTAGTCCCCCGGGGAACTGAAGCTTTCTTT
CASSVVPRGTEAFF
>few|NA|TRBV27|TRBJ1-4
TGTGCCAGCAGGTCCGGACAGCGTGGGGAAAAACTGTTTTTT
CASRSGQRGEKLFF
>NA|NA|TRBV5-8|TRBJ2-7
TGTGCCAGCAGCTTGGTTCGGGGGGCGGTGTGGAAGTACTTC
CASSLVRGAVWKYF
>NA|TRBD1|TRBV19|TRBJ1-6
TGTGCCAGTAGTATGGGACAGAATTCACCCCTCCACTTT
CASSMGQNSPLHF
>NA|TRBD1|TRBV29-1|TRBJ2-7
TGCAGCGTTGGGTTGGACAGGGGCGACGAGCAGTACTTC
CSVGLDRGDEQYF
>NA|TRBD2|TRBV4-2|TRBJ2-4
TGTGCCAGCACTAGCGGGGGGGCCCATAACATTCAGTACTTC
CASTSGGAHNIQYF
>NA|NA|TRBV5-6|TRBJ2-3
TGTGCCAGCAGCTTGTCCCTAGCGTCTACAGATACGCAGTATTTT
CASSLSLASTDTQYF
>NA|NA|TRBV2|TRBJ1-1
TGTGCCAGTATTCCGGACACCAACACTGAAGCTTTCTTT
CASIPDTNTEAFF
>NA|TRBD1|TRBV29-1|TRBJ1-1
TGCAGCGTGGTTCGGGACAGGGACACTGAAGCTTTCTTT
CSVVRDRDTEAFF
>NA|NA|TRBV13|TRBJ1-3
TGTGCCAGCAGCTGGAGCCAAGGAAACACCATATATTTT
CASSWSQGNTIYF
>once|TRBD1|TRBV19|TRBJ1-1
TGTGCCAGTAGTACCCAGGGGGTGGGGACTGAAGCTTTCTTT
CASSTQGVGTEAFF
>NA|TRBD1|TRBV5-6|TRBJ1-2
TGTGCCAGCAGCCCGACAGGGGTCCGCTACACCTTC
CASSPTGVRYTF
>NA|NA|TRBV6-6|TRBJ2-5
TGTGCCAGCAGTTACTCGAACCGGGAAGAGACCCAGTACTTC
CASSYSNREETQYF
>NA|TRBD1|TRBV7-2|TRBJ1-3
TGTGCCAGCAGCCCGGCGACAGGGGCTGGAAACACCATATATTTT
CASSPATGAGNTIYF
>NA|NA|TRBV28|TRBJ1-4
TGTGCCAGCAGGGGCCTGCTTGGGGCAACTAATGAAAAACTGTTTTTT
CASRGLLGATNEKLFF
>NA|TRBD1|TRBV6-6|TRBJ1-2
TGTGCCAGCAGTTACACAGGGGGCGGAGGCTACACCTTC
CASSYTGGGGYTF
>few|NA|TRBV5-1|TRBJ2-1
TGCGCCAGCAGCGGAAGCAATGAGCAGTTCTTC
CASSGSNEQFF
>NA|NA|TRBV19|TRBJ2-2
TGTGCCAGTAGTTTAAGGACATACACCGGGGAGCTGTTTTTT
CASSLRTYTGELFF
>NA|NA|TRBV19|TRBJ2-2
TGTGCCAGTGGAGGGACGGGCAGATCGATATCTGCCGGGGAGCTGTTTTTT
CASGGTGRSISAGELFF
>NA|NA|TRBV11-2|TRBJ2-1
TGTGCCAGCAGCTTAGTACTTCCCCAGGGGCCCTCTTCCTACAATGAGCAGTTCTTC
CASSLVLPQGPSSYNEQFF
>NA|TRBD1|TRBV27|TRBJ2-5
TGTGCCAGCAGCCGAGGGACAGGGCGGACCCAGTACTTC
CASSRGTGRTQYF
>NA|TRBD1|TRBV18|TRBJ2-1
TGTGCCAGCTCACCACCGACAGGGGGAGTTGGAGAGAATGAGCAGTTCTTC
CASSPPTGGVGENEQFF
>NA|TRBD2|TRBV7-9|TRBJ2-7
TGTGCCAGCAGCCCTGTTTTCGGGGGGGCGAGCGAGCAGTACTTC
CASSPVFGGASEQYF
>NA|NA|TRBV5-4|TRBJ1-1
TGTGCCAGCAGCGACCCCAGGGGTAACACTGAAGCTTTCTTT
CASSDPRGNTEAFF
>once|NA|TRBV2|TRBJ2-7
TGTGCCAGCAGTGAAAGGCAGGGAATTTCCTACGAGCAGTACTTC
CASSERQGISYEQYF
>NA|TRBD2|TRBV5-5|TRBJ2-7
TGTGCCAGCAGCCCCGATGGGGGGGAGATCTCCTACGAGCAGTACTTC
CASSPDGGEISYEQYF
>NA|NA|TRBV5-8|TRBJ1-1
TGTGCCAGCAGCTTTATTTTTACGGCTTTCTTT
CASSFIFTAFF
>NA|TRBD1|TRBV11-2|TRBJ1-1
TGTGCCAGCGGGGGGACAGGCAAAAACACTGAAGCTTTCTTT
CASGGTGKNTEAFF
>NA|TRBD1|TRBV30|TRBJ1-2
TGTGCCTGGCTTTTACCTGGGACAGGGGGTAACTATGGCTACACCTTC
CAWLLPGTGGNYGYTF
>NA|NA|TRBV6-5|TRBJ2-7
TGTGCCAGCAGAGATCCGGGCCTCGGGCCGGGCGAGCAGTACTTC
CASRDPGLGPGEQYF
>NA|NA|TRBV28|TRBJ2-1
TGTGCCAGCAGTTTATTAGGAGGCTATGAATACAATGAGCAGTTCTTC
CASSLLGGYEYNEQFF
>once|NA|TRBV5-6|TRBJ1-2
TGTGCCAGCAGGAAGGTAACAGGGATCTTCGGTGGCTACACCTTC
CASRKVTGIFGGYTF
>once|NA|TRBV2|TRBJ2-5
TGTGCCAGCACCCTGGGCGTCGGGATCCAAGAGACCCAGTACTTC
CASTLGVGIQETQYF
>once|TRBD1|TRBV27|TRBJ1-6
TGTGCCAGCAGTTCAGGGGGGATAATTTCACCCCTCCACTTT
CASSSGGIISPLHF
>NA|NA|TRBV7-3|TRBJ1-6
TGTGCCAGCAGCCAGGTAGTCGTTCATGGGGATTCACCCCTCCACTTT
CASSQVVVHGDSPLHF
>NA|NA|TRBV11-3|TRBJ2-3
TGTGCCAGCAGCTCTAGGGGGTCAGGGGGCACAGATACGCAGTATTTT
CASSSRGSGGTDTQYF
>NA|TRBD2|TRBV7-9|TRBJ2-2
TGTGCCAGCAGGAGGACTAGCGGGGCGGGCACCGGGGAGCTGTTTTTT
CASRRTSGAGTGELFF
>NA|NA|TRBV5-6|TRBJ1-5
TGTGCCAGCAGCAACGTTGGGGGATGGCAGCCCCAGCATTTT
CASSNVGGWQPQHF